This T cell receptor (beta chain) was captured in a study of T cells in Graves' hyperthyroidism and ophthalmopathy. The investigators amplified TCR beta CDR3 regions from RNA transcripts. The TCR CDR3 first-round RT-PCR relied on the HTBI primer set. Via MiXCR, TCRdb re-called the multiplex PCR reads, giving one row per CDR3 protein. The table has about 400,000 distinct CDR3 sequences, approximately 25% seen once. CDR3 length: 15 amino acids. V lost 2 bases to trimming and J lost 2 bases, with 10 bases between them. CDR1 is MNHNS and CDR2 is SASEGT in the germline V gene. This clonotype was counted between two and nine times.

This chain connects TRBV6-1 to TRBJ1-3; D not resolved. What was sequenced was blood. The TCR originated in a man aged 50 or older with Graves' hyperthyroidism. CDR3 DNA sequence: TGTGCCAGCAGTGAAAGGCCGCCCCCTGGAAACACCATATATTTT. Its translation is CASSERPPPGNTIYF.